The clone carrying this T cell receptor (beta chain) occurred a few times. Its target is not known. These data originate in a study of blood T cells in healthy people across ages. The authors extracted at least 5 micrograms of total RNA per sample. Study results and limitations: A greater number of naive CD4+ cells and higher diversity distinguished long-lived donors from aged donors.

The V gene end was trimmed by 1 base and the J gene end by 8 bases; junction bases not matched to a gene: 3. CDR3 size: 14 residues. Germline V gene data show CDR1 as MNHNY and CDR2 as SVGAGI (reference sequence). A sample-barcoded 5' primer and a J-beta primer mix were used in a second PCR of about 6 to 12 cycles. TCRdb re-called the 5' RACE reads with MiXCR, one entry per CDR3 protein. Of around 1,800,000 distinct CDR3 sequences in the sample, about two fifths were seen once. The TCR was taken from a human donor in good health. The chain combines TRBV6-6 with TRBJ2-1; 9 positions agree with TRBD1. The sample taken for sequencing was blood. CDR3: CASSYWDRAHEQFF. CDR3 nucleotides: TGTGCCAGCAGTTACTGGGACAGGGCCCATGAGCAGTTCTTC.